This T cell receptor (beta chain) was sequenced in a study of memory CD4+ T cells and cytomegalovirus serostatus. Study information: Healthy Belgian adult donors included under ten CMV-positive and 24 CMV-negative people.

As to this clone: The target antigen is unknown. An end of the junction does not agree with germline; a read error may underlie this.

Study-wide findings and caveats: Each of 65 to 70 CMV-associated TCRbeta sequences occurred in one to five individuals.

The sort gate was single viable CD3+CD4+CD8-CD45RO+ cells for memory CD4+ T cells. Germline assignment: CDR1 SEHNR and CDR2 FQNEAQ (reference sequence). The CDR3 spans 15 residues. Authors' analysis steps: After removing out-of-frame reads, around 2 million distinct TCRbeta sequences remained. The protocol was immunoSEQ multiplex PCR, while the TCRdb copy is restricted to in-frame clones and leaves out a portion. V and J calls and clone size come straight from that table; D and trimming were deduced from the DNA. There are 50,000 or so clones in the sample; roughly four fifths occur only once, and 1.6% lies in the top ten.

Sequencing input: memory CD4+ T cells from blood. J is TRBJ2-5 and V is TRBV7-9; 9 positions match TRBD2. This clonotype was sampled from an adult in good health and CMV-seronegative. In DNA form, the CDR3 reads TGTGCCAGCAGCCTAGCGGGACGGCCGCCGGAGACCCAGTACTTC. Residues: CASSLAGRPPETQYF.